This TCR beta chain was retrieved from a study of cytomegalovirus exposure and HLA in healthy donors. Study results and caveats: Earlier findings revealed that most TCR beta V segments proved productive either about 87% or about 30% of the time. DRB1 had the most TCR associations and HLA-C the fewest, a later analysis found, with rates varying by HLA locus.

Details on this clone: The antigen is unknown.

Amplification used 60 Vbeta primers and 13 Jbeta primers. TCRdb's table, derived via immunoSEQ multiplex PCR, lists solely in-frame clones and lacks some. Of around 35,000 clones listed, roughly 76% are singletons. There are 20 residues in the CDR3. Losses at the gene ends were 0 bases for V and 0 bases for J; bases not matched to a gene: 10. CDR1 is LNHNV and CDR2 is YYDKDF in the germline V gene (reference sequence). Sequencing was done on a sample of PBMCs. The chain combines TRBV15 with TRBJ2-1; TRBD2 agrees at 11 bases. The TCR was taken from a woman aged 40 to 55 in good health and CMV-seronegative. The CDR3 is CATSRDVVSGGAPSYNEQFF. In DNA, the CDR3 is TGTGCCACCAGCAGAGATGTGGTTAGCGGGGGGGCCCCCTCCTACAATGAGCAGTTCTTC.